This paragraph reports one T cell receptor (beta chain). The data are from a study of control samples from healthy donors and cancer patients. The CDR3 spans 13 residues. Germline values: CDR1 SGHRS, CDR2 YFSETQ. Trimming pared 3 bases from V and 6 bases from J, leaving 10 bases between. Some clones are missing from TCRdb's copy, which holds only in-frame ones; the method was immunoSEQ multiplex PCR. The sample holds some 130,000 clones; roughly 92% are singletons and the top ten take roughly 6%. The sequence came from a man aged 18 to 35 in good health. Material for sequencing was blood. V gene TRBV5-1 combines with J gene TRBJ2-1, with unresolved D. The CDR3 coding sequence is TGCGCCAGCAGCTATGGAAAGCGCAATGAGCAGTTCTTC. Encoded protein: CASSYGKRNEQFF.